The TCR beta chain described here comes from a study of T cell changes during pregnancy in multiple sclerosis. Measured with immunoSEQ multiplex PCR; TCRdb has only the in-frame clones, and not every one. Of 45,000 to 60,000 clones listed, 80% to 95% are singletons. V dropped 0 bases and J dropped 6 bases, with 8 bases sitting between them. Germline CDR1 is LGHNA and CDR2 is YSLEER. The CDR3 is 13 residues long. The source of this sequence is a female donor with multiple sclerosis, enrolled in a pregnancy study. Sequenced material: CD4+ T cells from peripheral blood mononuclear cells, taken in the third trimester of pregnancy. This rearrangement joins TRBV4-3 to TRBJ1-2; D is unresolved. Here the CDR3 DNA reads TGCGCCAGCAGCCAAGATTTACTGGATGGCTACACCTTC. Residues: CASSQDLLDGYTF.